A selection of T cell receptor beta chains follows, all from one sample in a study of shared clonotypes between healthy human individuals. Assay used: immunoSEQ multiplex PCR; TCRdb lists only in-frame clones, some missing. The table records 700,000 to 950,000 clones, approximately 96% of them present only once. Material: naive CD8+ T cells sorted from blood. The receptors were gathered from a man between 25 and 39 years old in good health. Both conserved end residues are part of each CDR3. The D gene is left open where the match is weak. Size values are once, few and many counts, or a class for expanded clones, and some rows have none.

len | j_gene | v_gene | abundance | d_gene | CDR3nt | CDR3aa
11 | TRBJ1-2 | TRBV10-2 | - | - | TGCGCCAGCAGTTCGGGGAATGGCTACACCTTC | CASSSGNGYTF
14 | TRBJ2-7 | TRBV29-1 | - | TRBD1 | TGCAGCGTTTATTCGTCGGACAGGGGATACGAGCAGTACTTC | CSVYSSDRGYEQYF
18 | TRBJ2-1 | TRBV2 | - | TRBD2 | TGTGCCATTAGGGGACTAGCGGATCTTGCGAGCTCCTACAATGAGCAGTTCTTC | CAIRGLADLASSYNEQFF
13 | TRBJ2-7 | TRBV27 | - | TRBD1 | TGTGCCAGCAGGAAGACAGGGGTCTACGAGCAGTACTTC | CASRKTGVYEQYF
12 | TRBJ1-1 | TRBV18 | - | - | TGTGCCAGCTCCATTTTGGACACTGAAGCTTTCTTT | CASSILDTEAFF
17 | TRBJ2-5 | TRBV12-5 | - | - | TGTGCTAGTGGTTTTACGGGAGCCGACAGAGACCAAGAGACCCAGTACTTC | CASGFTGADRDQETQYF
15 | TRBJ1-5 | TRBV4-1 | - | - | TGCGCCAGCAGCCAAGGGGAGGCAAGCGGTCAGCCCCAGCATTTT | CASSQGEASGQPQHF
16 | TRBJ2-7 | TRBV7-8 | - | - | TGTGCCAGCAGCCCCCGAGGTGGCGGTCGCTCCTACGAGCAGTACTTC | CASSPRGGGRSYEQYF
14 | TRBJ2-7 | TRBV2 | few | TRBD1 | TGTGCCAGCAGTGGGGACAGGGTCGCCTACGAGCAGTACTTC | CASSGDRVAYEQYF
16 | TRBJ2-1 | TRBV6-6 | - | TRBD2 | TGTGCCAGCAGCACGGGACTAGCGGGAGTTAGCAATGAGCAGTTCTTC | CASSTGLAGVSNEQFF
17 | TRBJ2-4 | TRBV7-6 | - | - | TGTGCCAGCAGCCAACAGGACAGTCCAGCGGTAGGGAACATTCAGTACTTC | CASSQQDSPAVGNIQYF
12 | TRBJ2-7 | TRBV9 | - | - | TGTGCCAGCAGTAGCGGTTCCTACGAGCAGTACTTC | CASSSGSYEQYF
13 | TRBJ2-7 | TRBV11-2 | - | - | TGTGCCAGCAGCCCGCAAGTCACGGCCGAGCAGTACTTC | CASSPQVTAEQYF
12 | TRBJ2-3 | TRBV11-2 | - | - | TGTGCCAGCAGCTTAGGGAGGGATACGCAGTATTTT | CASSLGRDTQYF
14 | TRBJ2-1 | TRBV6-4 | - | TRBD2 | TGTGCCACGGCTAGCGGGAGAATGTCTAGTGAGCAGTTCTTC | CATASGRMSSEQFF
14 | TRBJ1-5 | TRBV2 | - | TRBD1 | TGTGCCAGCACTCTGGGACAGCCGGATCAGCCCCAGCATTTT | CASTLGQPDQPQHF
14 | TRBJ2-7 | TRBV7-9 | - | - | TGTGCCAGCAGCTTAGCAGGGGTACCCTACGAGCAGTACTTC | CASSLAGVPYEQYF
18 | TRBJ2-2 | TRBV28 | - | TRBD2 | TGTGCCAGCAGCCACCACTGGGGAGGGCCGCAGAACACCGGGGAGCTGTTTTTT | CASSHHWGGPQNTGELFF
9 | TRBJ1-2 | TRBV20-1 | - | - | TGCAGTGCTAGAGAAACCTACACCTTC | CSARETYTF
11 | TRBJ2-3 | TRBV28 | - | - | TGTGCCGCCCAGACCAAAGATACGCAGTATTTT | CAAQTKDTQYF
12 | TRBJ2-1 | TRBV7-9 | - | - | TGTGCCAGCAGCGCGGATCCGCATGAGCAGTTCTTC | CASSADPHEQFF
14 | TRBJ2-7 | TRBV4-1 | - | - | TGCGCCAGCAGCCAAGACACAGGGTGGTACGAGCAGTACTTC | CASSQDTGWYEQYF